This T cell receptor (beta chain) was identified during a study of monozygotic twins with inflammatory bowel disease. Overall study findings and caveats: Fewer clonotypes were shared with others by IBD patients than by healthy twins, especially with disease activity.

With regard to this clonotype: What it binds is unknown.

UMIs bearing a 6-nucleotide sample barcode were added through template switching. Two rounds of nested PCR, of roughly 16 and 10 cycles, were run on TCRalpha and TCRbeta cDNA. TCRdb derives one entry per CDR3 protein from the 5' RACE reads, leaving out DNA. The ten most abundant clones cover 2.4% of a sample with about 160,000 distinct CDR3 sequences. Germline V gene data show CDR1 as SGHRS and CDR2 as YFSETQ. The CDR3 runs 14 residues. Sequenced material: blood. This clonotype was sampled from a human donor with ulcerative colitis or Crohn's disease, or a healthy co-twin of an affected twin (not recorded which). This chain joins TRBV5-1 and TRBJ2-7. This chain's CDR3 is CASSWDGSSYEQYF. Complete variable domain (other parts from reference TRBV5-1 and TRBJ2-7): KAGVTQTPRYLIKTRGQQVTLSCSPISGHRSVSWYQQTPGQGLQFLFEYFSETQRNKGNFPGRFSGRQFSNSRSEMNVSTLELGDSALYLCASSWDGSSYEQYFGPGTRLTVT.